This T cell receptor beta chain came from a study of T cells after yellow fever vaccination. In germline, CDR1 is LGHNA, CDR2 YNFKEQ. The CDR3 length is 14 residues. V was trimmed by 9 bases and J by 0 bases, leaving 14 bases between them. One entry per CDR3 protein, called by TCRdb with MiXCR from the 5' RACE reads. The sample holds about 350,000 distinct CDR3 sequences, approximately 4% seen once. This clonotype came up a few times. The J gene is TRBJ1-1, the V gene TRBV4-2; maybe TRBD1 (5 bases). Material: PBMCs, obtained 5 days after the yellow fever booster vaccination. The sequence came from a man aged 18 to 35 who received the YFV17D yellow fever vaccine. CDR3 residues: CASRGYGLNTEAFF. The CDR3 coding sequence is TGTGCCAGTCGGGGGTATGGGCTGAACACTGAAGCTTTCTTT.